This entry lists 8 T cell receptor beta chains sequenced from one sample in a study of T cell responses to AZD1222 COVID-19 vaccine. Libraries were prepared by immunoSEQ multiplex PCR; TCRdb keeps only in-frame clonotypes and omits some of them. The data hold roughly 130,000 clones, with 92% observed a single time. The sequencing here drew on peripheral blood, taken 28 days after the second AZD1222 dose. The source is an adult who received the AZD1222 COVID-19 vaccine.

This chain's CDR3 is CASSREMTSGSDEQFF. The CDR3 nucleotides read TGTGCCAGCAGTCGCGAAATGACTAGCGGGAGCGATGAGCAGTTCTTC. The V gene is TRBV28, the J gene TRBJ2-1, with TRBD2 identical over 12 bases. The CDR3 totals 16 residues. Losses at the gene ends were 5 bases for V and 8 bases for J; bases not matched to a gene: 10. Germline CDR1 and CDR2: MDHEN and SYDVKM.

The chain recombines TRBV11-3 with TRBJ1-1; the match to TRBD1 covers 8 bases. CDR3 length: 14 amino acids. CDR1 is SGHNT and CDR2 is YENEEA in the germline V gene. After removal of 5 bases from V and 5 bases from J, the junction contained 7 bases not matched to a gene. DNA of the CDR3: TGTGCCAGCAGCGCCAGGACAGGGTGGACTGAAGCTTTCTTT. The encoded protein is CASSARTGWTEAFF.

The chain is built from TRBV7-9 and TRBJ2-2, with D uncertain. V was shortened by 2 bases and J by 1 base, with 2 bases between the two germline ends. CDR1 SEHNR and CDR2 FQNEAQ come from the germline V gene (reference sequence). The CDR3 covers 13 residues. Here the CDR3 reads CASSLRNTGELFF. The DNA for the CDR3 is TGTGCCAGCAGCTTACGGAACACCGGGGAGCTGTTTTTT.

This clone was observed a handful of times. This sequence joins TRBV5-1 and TRBJ1-3; D perhaps matches TRBD1 (5 bases). Germline V gives CDR1 SGHRS, CDR2 YFSETQ. V shed 1 base and J shed 3 bases, with 8 bases lying between them. This CDR3 comprises 14 residues. The CDR3 protein is CASSLTGDGNTIYF. CDR3 sequence (DNA): TGCGCCAGCAGCTTGACAGGAGATGGAAACACCATATATTTT.

V is TRBV28 and J is TRBJ1-2; D is uncertain. V lost 1 base and J lost 8, with 14 bases in between. From germline, CDR1 is MDHEN and CDR2 SYDVKM. The CDR3 spans 14 residues. The CDR3 bases are TGTGCCAGCAGTTTATCTCTCGGGAGTGGCGGCTACACCTTC. Translating it yields CASSLSLGSGGYTF.

The chain combines TRBV18 with TRBJ2-7; 10 bases line up with TRBD1. V was pared by 6 bases and J by 6 bases, with 5 bases of the junction left unmatched. Germline loops: CDR1 KGHSH, CDR2 LQKENI. This CDR3 region has 13 residues. In nucleotides, the CDR3 is TGTGCCAGCTCTCTGGACAGGGGGAGCGAGCAGTACTTC. It is translated as CASSLDRGSEQYF.

The rearrangement uses TRBV4-3 and TRBJ2-1, with TRBD2 matching 8 bases. Germline CDR1 and CDR2: LGHNA and YSLEER. The junction had 8 bases not matched to a gene; V was cut back by 4 bases and J by 9 bases. The CDR3 extends over 14 amino acids. The CDR3 loop is CASSLGLAVGEQFF. Written as DNA, the CDR3 is TGCGCCAGCAGCCTCGGACTAGCCGTGGGTGAGCAGTTCTTC.

The rearrangement links TRBV7-2 to TRBJ2-3; 9 positions agree with TRBD1. Germline V gene lookup returns CDR1 SGHTA and CDR2 FQGNSA. The CDR3 is 16 amino acids. V shed 6 bases, J shed 0 bases, and the junction held 7 bases outside the gene matches. CDR3 residues: CASSSVDRGSTDTQYF. DNA for the CDR3: TGTGCCAGCAGTTCCGTGGACAGGGGAAGCACAGATACGCAGTATTTT. Full variable domain (missing parts from reference TRBV7-2 and TRBJ2-3): GAGVSQSPSNKVTEKGKDVELRCDPISGHTALYWYRQSLGQGLEFLIYFQGNSAPDKSGLPSDRFSAERTGGSVSTLTIQRTQQEDSAVYLCASSSVDRGSTDTQYFGPGTRLTVL.